The 26 T cell receptor beta chains given below trace back to one sample, sequenced in a study of healthy donors' naive CD4 and CD8 T cells. TCR libraries were built from approximately 0.55 ug of total RNA by linear amplification. TCRdb re-derived calls from the reads in MiXCR, one entry per CDR3 protein. The sample consists of roughly 200,000 distinct CDR3 sequences, about 70% of them appearing once. Material for sequencing was naive CD4+ and CD8+ T cells sorted from blood, pooled from several donors. The receptors derive from a pool of human donors in good health; the sample pools cells from several healthy donors.

This chain uses TRBV6-1 with TRBJ2-5; TRBD2 matches at 8 bases. The J segment lost 5 bases and the V segment lost 6 bases, leaving 5 bases of the junction unmatched. Germline V gives CDR1 MNHNS, CDR2 SASEGT. The CDR3 totals 13 residues. The DNA for the CDR3 is TGTGCCAGCAGAGGGACTAGTGTGGAGACCCAGTACTTC. Amino acid sequence: CASRGTSVETQYF.

This chain joins TRBV6-5 and TRBJ1-2, with 7 bases identical to TRBD1. The V gene's germline CDR1 is MNHEY and CDR2 SVGAGI. The junction had 2 bases not matched to a gene; V was cut back by 6 bases and J by 1 base. The CDR3 is made up of 13 amino acids. The CDR3 loop is CASRRDSNYGYTF. The CDR3 nucleotides are TGTGCCAGCAGGAGGGACAGTAACTATGGCTACACCTTC.

The rearrangement uses TRBV29-1 and TRBJ2-1; 11 nucleotides match TRBD2. With 0 bases clipped from V and 0 bases from J, the junction kept 22 bases outside the gene matches. The germline gives CDR1 SQVTM, CDR2 ANQGSEA. CDR3 size: 23 residues. As DNA, the CDR3 is TGCAGCGTTGAAGATGTTCCGACCAAGCTTGGGACTAGCGGAGGGAGCTCCTACAATGAGCAGTTCTTC. It yields the protein CSVEDVPTKLGTSGGSSYNEQFF.

As DNA, the CDR3 is TGTGCCAGCAGCTTAGGATACAATGGCTACACCTTC. It encodes CASSLGYNGYTF. V is TRBV13 and J is TRBJ1-2, with D uncertain. V was cut by 0 bases and J by 6 bases, with 5 bases left in between. The CDR3 contains 12 residues. Germline assignment: CDR1 PRHDT and CDR2 FYEKMQ (reference sequence).

The genes are TRBV29-1 and TRBJ2-7; possibly TRBD2 for D (6 bases). CDR3 length equals 15 residues. Trimming took off 5 bases at V and 0 bases at J, with 17 bases between the two ends. The germline gives CDR1 SQVTM, CDR2 ANQGSEA. CDR3 protein: CSVRWGLLSSYEQYF. The CDR3 DNA reads TGCAGCGTTAGATGGGGACTGCTGAGCTCCTACGAGCAGTACTTC.

The chain joins TRBV30 to TRBJ1-5; no reliable D call. Germline assignment: CDR1 GTSNPN and CDR2 SVGIG (reference sequence). The CDR3 length is 13 residues. With 0 bases removed from V and 7 bases from J, the gap between germline ends came to 10 bases. The DNA for the CDR3 is TGTGCCTGGAGTGTAGGAGCTATACAGCCCCAGCATTTT. Translating it yields CAWSVGAIQPQHF.

V is TRBV27 and J is TRBJ1-5, with D perhaps TRBD1 (5 bases). The CDR3 length is 15 residues. Germline V lookup: CDR1 MNHEY, CDR2 SMNVEV (reference sequence). V was clipped by 7 bases and J by 0 bases, with 13 bases between them. The DNA of the CDR3 is TGTGCCAGCATTCTTGGGGGGATTAGCAATCAGCCCCAGCATTTT. As protein: CASILGGISNQPQHF.

The CDR3 protein is CASGPTSAYEQFF. The CDR3 DNA reads TGCGCCAGCGGACCAACTAGCGCGTATGAGCAGTTCTTC. The chain carries TRBV5-1 and TRBJ2-1; 7 nucleotides match TRBD2. The CDR3 is 13 residues long. Germline CDR1 reads SGHRS; CDR2 reads YFSETQ. After removal of 7 bases from V and 8 bases from J, the junction contained 9 bases not matched to a gene.

This clonotype appeared a few times. The CDR3 here is CSVENRGLVETQYF. The CDR3 coding sequence is TGCAGCGTTGAAAACAGGGGGCTGGTGGAGACCCAGTACTTC. The chain uses TRBV29-1 and TRBJ2-5, with 9 bases fitting TRBD1. Germline V gene sequence: CDR1 SQVTM, CDR2 ANQGSEA. This CDR3 contains 14 residues. V trimming: 2 bases; J trimming: 5 bases; junction bases outside the gene matches: 6.

This rearrangement joins TRBV29-1 to TRBJ1-1; D might be TRBD1 (5 bases). V was clipped by 2 bases and J by 0 bases, with 13 bases between them. The CDR3 runs to 15 residues. Per germline, CDR1 SQVTM and CDR2 ANQGSEA. The CDR3 protein is CSVEFGGRMNTEAFF. CDR3 coding DNA: TGCAGCGTTGAATTCGGGGGGAGGATGAACACTGAAGCTTTCTTT.

The CDR3 is CSVVQGADEQFF. The CDR3 bases are TGCAGCGTTGTCCAGGGGGCCGATGAGCAGTTCTTC. The rearrangement uses TRBV29-1 and TRBJ2-1; 8 nucleotides align to TRBD1. From germline, CDR1 is SQVTM and CDR2 ANQGSEA. The CDR3 is 12 residues long. The V and J ends lost 4 bases and 8 bases, in that order; junction bases with no gene match: 4.

V usage is TRBV7-8 and J usage is TRBJ1-2; TRBD1 matches 10 bases. V lost 5 bases, J lost 8 bases, and 5 bases stayed unmatched. Germline loops: CDR1 SGHVS, CDR2 FQNEAQ. This CDR3 contains 13 residues. CDR3 amino acids: CASSTGTGEGYTF. In DNA form, the CDR3 reads TGTGCCAGCAGCACCGGGACAGGGGAGGGCTACACCTTC.

This sequence joins TRBV15 and TRBJ1-5, with D uncertain. Germline V lookup: CDR1 LNHNV, CDR2 YYDKDF (reference sequence). V was cut by 5 bases and J by 0 bases, with 11 bases left in between. The CDR3 runs 15 residues. The CDR3 DNA sequence: TGTGCCACCAGCGGAGCGGGGAATAGCAATCAGCCCCAGCATTTT. Its protein product is CATSGAGNSNQPQHF.

The sample holds a few counts of this clonotype. The chain joins TRBV6-5 to TRBJ2-7; D possibly matches TRBD1 or TRBD2 (5 bases each). Germline V gene sequence: CDR1 MNHEY, CDR2 SVGAGI. Trimming cost V 0 bases and J 3 bases, with 6 bases left between them. CDR3 size: 13 residues. In DNA, the CDR3 is TGTGCCAGCAGTTACTCGAGGGGCTACGAGCAGTACTTC. As protein: CASSYSRGYEQYF.

The chain employs TRBV5-5 and TRBJ1-1; D ambiguous. With 1 base removed from V and 0 bases from J, the gap between germline ends came to 10 bases. This CDR3 is built from 15 residues. The germline CDR1 and CDR2 sequences are SGHKS and YYEKEE (reference sequence). CDR3 nucleotide sequence: TGTGCCAGCAGCTTGCTGGCCAACATGAACACTGAAGCTTTCTTT. Translating it yields CASSLLANMNTEAFF.

This clonotype turned up a few times. This sequence joins TRBV19 and TRBJ1-1; D is unclear. Germline V gene data show CDR1 as LNHDA and CDR2 as SQIVND (reference sequence). The length of the CDR3 is 12 residues. Trimming removed 3 bases from V and 5 bases from J, with 7 bases in between. The CDR3 nucleotides are TGTGCCAGTAGTATGGGCGGAACTGAAGCTTTCTTT. Translated: CASSMGGTEAFF.

This chain connects TRBV12-3 or TRBV12-4 to TRBJ2-7, with D tentatively TRBD1 (6 bases). The CDR3 length is 15 residues. V was pared by 4 bases and J by 2 bases, with 15 bases between. CDR3 coding DNA: TGTGCCAGCAGTTCGACCAGACAGGCGGCCTACGAGCAGTACTTC. Encoded protein: CASSSTRQAAYEQYF.

The rearrangement links TRBV20-1 to TRBJ2-7; TRBD2 aligns across 12 bases. With V trimmed by 5 bases and J by 3 bases, 8 bases remained unmatched. CDR3 length equals 15 residues. Germline CDR1 reads DFQATT; CDR2 reads SNEGSKA (reference sequence). The CDR3 sequence: CSAQLAGGMFYEQYF. The CDR3 DNA reads as TGCAGTGCTCAACTAGCGGGAGGAATGTTCTACGAGCAGTACTTC.

The chain has TRBV30 and TRBJ1-6; D perhaps matches TRBD1 (6 bases). This CDR3 has 14 amino acids. With 8 bases removed from V and 4 bases from J, the gap between germline ends came to 15 bases. Looked up from germline, CDR1 is GTSNPN and CDR2 is SVGIG (reference sequence). The DNA of the CDR3 is TGTGCCCTACAGGGAGGCCTTTATAATTCACCCCTCCACTTT. It translates to CALQGGLYNSPLHF.

The chain couples TRBV29-1 to TRBJ2-1; D unresolved. The CDR3 runs 15 residues. Trimming took 4 bases from V and 1 from J, leaving 14 bases between them. Germline assignment: CDR1 SQVTM and CDR2 ANQGSEA. The CDR3 DNA sequence: TGCAGCGTTGCCAGTCCCATCTATTCCTACAATGAGCAGTTCTTC. Translated, it gives CSVASPIYSYNEQFF.

Turning to this clonotype: One junction end disagrees with the germline gene, perhaps due to a read error. V usage is TRBV5-1 and J usage is TRBJ2-1; TRBD2 matches 8 bases. The CDR3 has 15 amino acids. The germline CDR1 and CDR2 sequences are SGHRS and YFSETQ. The DNA for the CDR3 is TGTGCCAGCAGCTTGCTGACTAGCGCGTCAAATGAGCAGTTCTTC. Translation: CASSLLTSASNEQFF.

J is TRBJ1-1 and V is TRBV29-1; D call uncertain. The CDR3 sequence is 11 residues long. Germline lookup yields CDR1 SQVTM and CDR2 ANQGSEA. CDR3 loop: CTSLTNTEAFF. Here the CDR3 DNA reads TGCACCTCCCTTACGAACACTGAAGCTTTCTTT.

The rearrangement uses TRBV23-1 and TRBJ2-7; D may be TRBD2 (5 bases). TRBV23-1 is classed as an ORF, of uncertain function. This CDR3 spans 12 amino acids. With 6 bases removed from V and 6 bases from J, the gap between germline ends came to 12 bases. The CDR3: CASSRTVAEQYF. Here the CDR3 DNA reads TGCGCCAGCAGCAGGACTGTTGCCGAGCAGTACTTC.

About this clonotype itself: Possible read error: a much larger clone is one base away. This sequence joins TRBV12-3 or TRBV12-4 and TRBJ2-3, with no clear D. The ends were cut back, 5 bases at V and 14 bases at J, with 17 bases in the middle. This CDR3 has 12 residues. The CDR3 sequence is CASSPALDALYF. CDR3 bases: TGTGCCAGCAGTCCCGCGCTCGACGCGCTGTATTTT.

The chain has TRBV29-1 and TRBJ2-3; 7 nucleotides match TRBD2. With V trimmed by 2 bases and J by 1 base, 3 bases remained unmatched. The germline V gene has CDR1 SQVTM and CDR2 ANQGSEA. This CDR3 contains 14 residues. CDR3 in DNA: TGCAGCGTTGAAAGCGGGAAGGGCACAGATACGCAGTATTTT. Protein: CSVESGKGTDTQYF.

The CDR3 here is CSVRRTGAGDEQYF. In nucleotides, the CDR3 is TGCAGCGTTCGACGGACTGGTGCAGGTGACGAGCAGTACTTC. The rearrangement links TRBV29-1 to TRBJ2-7; tentatively, D is TRBD2 (5 bases). The ends were cut back, 5 bases at V and 5 bases at J, with 19 bases in the middle. Germline CDR1 is SQVTM and CDR2 is ANQGSEA. This CDR3 spans 14 amino acids.